These 27 T cell receptor gamma chains were sequenced from one sample in a study of Vδ1+ human thymocytes. Overall study results and limits: In the thymus, TRG and TRD repertoires looked highly polyclonal with Gaussian CDR3 lengths.

Extracted RNA was reverse transcribed into cDNA. The CDR3 regions were amplified by multiplex PCR from V-gene primers to a constant-region primer. TCRdb redid clone calling on the multiplex PCR reads using CATT. Of approximately 40,000 gamma-chain clones in the sample, about 19% were seen once. Antigens for these TCRs are unknown. The specimen was Vdelta1+ gamma-delta thymocytes from the thymus. Subset given: FACS-sorted CD3+ TCRalphabeta- TCRVdelta1+ TCRVdelta2- thymocytes. These TCRs come from a girl less than two years old who had congenital heart surgery.

With regard to this clone: One junction end disagrees with the germline gene, perhaps due to a read error. This chain uses TRGV4 with TRGJ1 or TRGJ2. CDR3 size: 13 residues. Germline V gene data show CDR1 as EGSTGY and CDR2 as YDSYTSSV. The CDR3 protein is CATWDASNYKELF. CDR3 coding DNA: TGTGCCACCTGGGATGCGAGTAATTATAAGGAACTCTTT.

About this clone: A much bigger clone sits one base away, suggesting this may be a read error. The J gene is TRGJ1 or TRGJ2, the V gene TRGV2. The length of the CDR3 is 14 residues. CDR1 is EGSNGY, CDR2 YDSYNSKV, per germline. CDR3 DNA sequence: TGTGCCACCCGGGACGGGCGGAATTATTATAAGAAACTCTTT. Its protein is CATRDGRNYYKKLF.

The gene calls are TRGV9 and TRGJ1 or TRGJ2. Germline V lookup: CDR1 GITISATS, CDR2 ISYDGTV (reference sequence). The length of the CDR3 is 16 residues. V shed 1 base and J 3 bases; nucleotides not matched to a gene: 12. CDR3 in amino acids: CALWEVRNPLYYKKLF. The DNA for the CDR3 is TGTGCCTTGTGGGAGGTCCGTAACCCCCTTTATTATAAGAAACTCTTT.

The V gene is TRGV8, the J gene TRGJP2. Germline V lookup: CDR1 VENAVY, CDR2 YDSYNSRV. V dropped 4 bases and J dropped 0; count of bases not matched to a gene: 8. This CDR3 is 16 amino acids long. CDR3 in amino acids: CATWELRDSSDWIKTF. CDR3 DNA sequence: TGTGCCACCTGGGAGTTAAGGGATAGTAGTGATTGGATCAAGACGTTT.

There are a few counts of this clone. This chain uses TRGV2 with TRGJ1 or TRGJ2. This CDR3 comprises 14 residues. Germline values: CDR1 EGSNGY, CDR2 YDSYNSKV. After removal of 3 bases from V and 6 bases from J, the junction contained 11 bases not matched to a gene. The CDR3 spells CATWDPEGGYKKLF. The CDR3 DNA sequence: TGTGCCACCTGGGACCCCGAGGGGGGTTATAAGAAACTCTTT.

The chain couples TRGV4 to TRGJ1 or TRGJ2. The J segment lost 0 bases and the V segment lost 10 bases, leaving 3 bases of the junction unmatched. Germline V gene data show CDR1 as EGSTGY and CDR2 as YDSYTSSV. This CDR3 is 11 amino acids long. CDR3 coding DNA: TGTGCCACGGGGAATTATTATAAGAAACTCTTT. Translating gives CATGNYYKKLF.

This clone was counted only a few times. The chain links TRGV3 to TRGJ1 or TRGJ2. V lost 5 bases, J lost 8 bases, and 12 bases stayed unmatched. Germline V gene sequence: CDR1 VTNTFY, CDR2 YDVSTARD (reference sequence). CDR3 length equals 13 residues. CDR3 amino acids: CATWAPKGHKKLF. Here the CDR3 DNA reads TGTGCCACCTGGGCTCCAAAGGGACATAAGAAACTCTTT.

The table lists this clone with a few counts. V is TRGV3 and J is TRGJ1 or TRGJ2. Germline V gives CDR1 VTNTFY, CDR2 YDVSTARD (reference sequence). CDR3 length equals 13 residues. V was pared by 1 base and J by 8 bases, with 8 bases of the junction left unmatched. CDR3 protein: CATWDSRTNKKLF. The CDR3 DNA is TGTGCCACCTGGGACAGCCGAACAAATAAGAAACTCTTT.

This clone came up a few times. The V call is TRGV9, the J call TRGJ1 or TRGJ2. CDR1 and CDR2 (germline): GITISATS, ISYDGTV (reference sequence). V lost 4 bases to trimming and J lost 5 bases; unmatched junction nucleotides: 5. The CDR3 loop spans 12 amino acids. CDR3 in amino acids: CALWEENYKKLF. The CDR3 DNA reads TGTGCCTTGTGGGAAGAGAATTATAAGAAACTCTTT.

This clone was observed a handful of times. The same CDR3 can be traced to other DNA sequences in this sample. J is TRGJP2 and V is TRGV8. The ends lost 0 bases at V and 3 bases at J; junction bases unmatched: 4. The CDR3 has 15 amino acids. Germline assignment: CDR1 VENAVY and CDR2 YDSYNSRV. The CDR3 DNA reads as TGTGCCACCTGGGATAGGGTAGGTAGTGATTGGATCAAGACGTTT. Residues: CATWDRVGSDWIKTF.

The chain is built from TRGV9 and TRGJ1 or TRGJ2. V shed 0 bases, J shed 12 bases, and the junction held 5 bases outside the gene matches. The CDR3 covers 11 residues. Germline lookup yields CDR1 GITISATS and CDR2 ISYDGTV (reference sequence). CDR3 sequence: CALWEVPAKLF. CDR3 nucleotides: TGTGCCTTGTGGGAGGTGCCAGCGAAACTCTTT.

As concerns this clone: For this DNA, TCRdb reports the protein of a much larger clone, which diverges at residue 5, most likely from a read error; the protein presented here is translated directly from the DNA. The rearrangement links TRGV2 to TRGJ1 or TRGJ2. The length of the CDR3 is 11 residues. Trimming removed 6 bases from V and 6 bases from J; junction bases left unmatched: 5. Germline V lookup: CDR1 EGSNGY, CDR2 YDSYNSKV. This CDR3 reads CATWYPYKKLF. In nucleotides, the CDR3 is TGTGCCACCTGGTATCCTTATAAGAAACTCTTT.

The chain is built from TRGV9 and TRGJ1 or TRGJ2. The V and J ends lost 1 base and 0 bases, in that order; junction bases with no gene match: 12. This CDR3 is built from 17 residues. The V gene's germline CDR1 is GITISATS and CDR2 ISYDGTV (reference sequence). The CDR3 spells CALWEVGRNTNYYKKLF. The CDR3 DNA sequence: TGTGCCTTGTGGGAGGTCGGGAGAAATACGAATTATTATAAGAAACTCTTT.

This clone was observed once. The chain employs TRGV8 and TRGJ1 or TRGJ2. From germline, CDR1 is VENAVY and CDR2 YDSYNSRV. The CDR3 covers 12 residues. V was clipped by 7 bases and J by 8 bases; unmatched bases: 11. The CDR3 reads CATCLRSHKKLF. The CDR3 DNA reads as TGTGCCACCTGTCTACGATCTCATAAGAAACTCTTT.

Only a few counts were recorded for this clone. J is TRGJ1 or TRGJ2 and V is TRGV4. Germline CDR1 is EGSTGY and CDR2 is YDSYTSSV. This CDR3 comprises 13 residues. Germline trimming cut 3 bases from V and 13 bases from J; bases unmatched to any gene: 15. CDR3 DNA: TGTGCCACCTGGGATCTTAATCTAGATCCAAAACTCTTT. Translated: CATWDLNLDPKLF.

The rearrangement uses TRGV3 and TRGJ1 or TRGJ2. Germline CDR1 is VTNTFY and CDR2 is YDVSTARD (reference sequence). The CDR3 spans 14 residues. V lost 0 bases and J lost 10; bases outside the gene matches: 12. As DNA, the CDR3 is TGTGCCACCTGGGACAGGCCCTTCGTATGCAAGAAACTCTTT. This sequence encodes CATWDRPFVCKKLF.

This clone came up a few times. This could be a read error, since a much larger clone is one nucleotide away. Other nucleotide sequences in the sample specify the same CDR3. The chain carries TRGV2 and TRGJP2. Germline assignment: CDR1 EGSNGY and CDR2 YDSYNSKV. Trimming took 2 bases from V and 2 from J; bases not matched to a gene: 2. The CDR3 is 14 residues long. The CDR3 sequence is CATWDDSSDWIKTF. CDR3 sequence (DNA): TGTGCCACCTGGGACGACAGTAGTGATTGGATCAAGACGTTT.

The gene calls are TRGV4 and TRGJ1 or TRGJ2. The germline V gene has CDR1 EGSTGY and CDR2 YDSYTSSV. The CDR3 is made up of 15 amino acids. Germline trimming cut 4 bases from V and 0 bases from J; bases unmatched to any gene: 9. The DNA for the CDR3 is TGTGCCACCTGGGACGGGCCTCAGAATTATTATAAGAAACTCTTT. Translation gives CATWDGPQNYYKKLF.

The table lists this clone with a few counts. The sample carries other DNA sequences with the same CDR3. The rearrangement joins TRGV8 to TRGJ1 or TRGJ2. V gave up 1 base and J gave up 2 bases; unmatched junction bases: 2. There are 13 residues in the CDR3. The V gene's germline CDR1 is VENAVY and CDR2 YDSYNSRV. Here the CDR3 DNA reads TGTGCCACCTGGGATAGACATTATTATAAGAAACTCTTT. It translates to CATWDRHYYKKLF.

In the case of this clone: The same CDR3 also results from other DNA sequences found in this sample. The J gene is TRGJ1 or TRGJ2, the V gene TRGV9. V shed 0 bases, J shed 8 bases, and the junction held 4 bases outside the gene matches. This CDR3 contains 12 residues. Germline V lookup: CDR1 GITISATS, CDR2 ISYDGTV (reference sequence). Here the CDR3 reads CALWEVQDKKLF. The CDR3 DNA sequence: TGTGCCTTGTGGGAGGTGCAGGATAAGAAACTCTTT.

This clone occurred a few times. The same CDR3 arises from other DNA sequences in this sample as well. V is TRGV9 and J is TRGJ1 or TRGJ2. The CDR3 is made up of 13 amino acids. The ends lost 0 bases at V and 7 bases at J; junction bases unmatched: 6. The germline V gene has CDR1 GITISATS and CDR2 ISYDGTV (reference sequence). This CDR3 is CALWEVQRYKKLF. The CDR3 DNA reads TGTGCCTTGTGGGAGGTGCAGCGGTATAAGAAACTCTTT.

The chain joins TRGV9 to TRGJ1 or TRGJ2. Germline CDR1 is GITISATS and CDR2 is ISYDGTV (reference sequence). This CDR3 is 11 amino acids long. V lost 3 bases and J lost 9; bases outside the gene matches: 5. CDR3 sequence: CALWEPFKKLF. The CDR3 nucleotides are TGTGCCTTGTGGGAGCCCTTTAAGAAACTCTTT.

This clone was counted only a few times. Possible read error: a much larger clone is one base away. The rearrangement links TRGV3 to TRGJ1 or TRGJ2. The J segment lost 10 bases and the V segment lost 0 bases, leaving 3 bases of the junction unmatched. Germline V gene sequence: CDR1 VTNTFY, CDR2 YDVSTARD (reference sequence). The CDR3 sequence is 11 residues long. CDR3 sequence (DNA): TGTGCCACCTGGGACAGGGAAAAGAAACTCTTT. As protein: CATWDREKKLF.

The sample holds a few counts of this clone. A much more abundant neighbour one base away suggests this may be a read error. This sequence joins TRGV8 and TRGJ1 or TRGJ2. The germline gives CDR1 VENAVY, CDR2 YDSYNSRV. V was clipped by 4 bases and J by 4 bases; unmatched bases: 4. This CDR3 is built from 12 residues. The chain's CDR3 is CATWDVYYKKLF. CDR3 DNA sequence: TGTGCCACCTGGGACGTATATTATAAGAAACTCTTT.

The chain recombines TRGV4 with TRGJ1 or TRGJ2. Germline V lookup: CDR1 EGSTGY, CDR2 YDSYTSSV. V was clipped by 0 bases and J by 8 bases; unmatched bases: 22. This CDR3 has 18 amino acids. The CDR3 sequence is CATWDGGPNNRGSHKKLF. In nucleotides, the CDR3 is TGTGCCACCTGGGATGGGGGTCCCAACAACCGAGGGTCCCATAAGAAACTCTTT.

The J gene is TRGJP1, the V gene TRGV4. After removal of 8 bases from V and 1 base from J, the junction contained 16 bases not matched to a gene. The CDR3 has 17 residues. Germline V lookup: CDR1 EGSTGY, CDR2 YDSYTSSV. In nucleotides, the CDR3 is TGTGCCACCTCTGGGACGGGCAATATTACCACTGGTTGGTTCAAGATATTT. It yields the protein CATSGTGNITTGWFKIF.

This clone was observed a handful of times. Other DNA sequences in the sample encode the same CDR3. The genes are TRGV3 and TRGJ1 or TRGJ2. CDR3 length: 14 residues. V shed 0 bases, J shed 5 bases, and the junction held 7 bases outside the gene matches. Germline V gene data show CDR1 as VTNTFY and CDR2 as YDVSTARD (reference sequence). Written as DNA, the CDR3 is TGTGCCACCTGGGACAGGCCGAGGGATTATAAGAAACTCTTT. Translating it yields CATWDRPRDYKKLF.